Listed below are T cell receptor beta chains from one sample, sequenced in a study of cytomegalovirus exposure and HLA in healthy donors. Profiling relied on immunoSEQ multiplex PCR, and the TCRdb table lists in-frame clones only, not all of them. Of 80,000 to 100,000 clones in the sample, 73% were seen once. Sequenced sample: PBMCs. Source of these receptors: a man in his forties or fifties in good health and CMV-seronegative. Both conserved end residues are part of each CDR3. Each record gives: D gene, clone size, J gene, V gene, CDR3 DNA, CDR3 protein. The D gene is left open where the match is weak. Clone size, where shown, is once, few, many, or a class for clones that have expanded.

>NA|NA|TRBJ2-6|TRBV4-3
TGCGCCAGCAGCCGCACAAACACCGGGACTCAGAGCTCTGGGGCCAACGTCCTGACTTTC
CASSRTNTGTQSSGANVLTF
>TRBD1|NA|TRBJ2-7|TRBV15
TGTGCCACCAGGCAGAGCCCTCGGACAGGACCTGGAGCCTACGAGCAGTACTTC
CATRQSPRTGPGAYEQYF
>NA|NA|TRBJ1-2|TRBV6-5
TGTGCCAGCAGTTACTCAACGGGCTATGGCTACACCTTC
CASSYSTGYGYTF
>TRBD2|NA|TRBJ2-3|TRBV7-8
TGTGCCAGCAGCTTACCTCTAGCGGGGGCCCCCACAGATACGCAGTATTTT
CASSLPLAGAPTDTQYF
>NA|NA|TRBJ2-5|TRBV4-2
TGTGCCAGCAGCCAAACCCCGGACTTGGTGGAGACCCAGTACTTC
CASSQTPDLVETQYF
>TRBD1|NA|TRBJ2-3|TRBV5-1
TGCGCCAGCAGCTACGGGACAGGTAAAGATACGCAGTATTTT
CASSYGTGKDTQYF
>TRBD2|once|TRBJ2-1|TRBV29-1
TGCAGCGTTGAGCGGGGGGCGGAGGATGAGCAGTTCTTC
CSVERGAEDEQFF
>TRBD1|NA|TRBJ1-2|TRBV6-5
TGTGCCAGCACCCGGACAGGGCGCTCGTTATACTACACCTTC
CASTRTGRSLYYTF
>TRBD1|once|TRBJ1-5|TRBV4-2
TGTGCCAGCAGCCGGAGGGGACAGGAGATCAATCAGCCCCAGCATTTT
CASSRRGQEINQPQHF
>NA|NA|TRBJ2-5|TRBV20-1
TGCAGTGCCTCAGCGTCGATCCAGTACTTC
CSASASIQYF
>NA|NA|TRBJ2-5|TRBV5-4
TGTGCCAGCAGCTCGGGAGTCCCGGGCCGAGAGACCCAGTACTTC
CASSSGVPGRETQYF
>NA|NA|TRBJ2-7|TRBV6-6
TGTGCCAGCAGCGAGGACAGAGACTACGAGCAGTACTTC
CASSEDRDYEQYF
>TRBD1|once|TRBJ1-4|TRBV18
TGTGCCAGCTCACTACAGGGACAGGTCGGGGAAAAACTGTTTTTT
CASSLQGQVGEKLFF
>NA|NA|TRBJ2-3|TRBV9
TGTGCCAGCAGCGTAGATACGGGCACAGATACGCAGTATTTT
CASSVDTGTDTQYF
>NA|NA|TRBJ2-7|TRBV4-1
TGCGCCAGCAGCCAAGTTTCAACAGGGAACTACGAGCAGTACTTC
CASSQVSTGNYEQYF
>TRBD2|NA|TRBJ2-3|TRBV4-2
TGTGCCAGCAGCCAGAGCGGGGGGGCGGCAGATACGCAGTATTTT
CASSQSGGAADTQYF
>NA|NA|TRBJ2-5|TRBV5-1
TGCGCCAGCAGCCCATCGATCGTGGGAGAAGAGACCCAGTACTTC
CASSPSIVGEETQYF